Sequencing of this T cell receptor (beta chain) was carried out in a study of neurological immune-mediated disorders. About the research overall: Multiple sclerosis patients (n of about 34) included some 30 with relapsing-remitting and 3 with secondary progressive disease. Study-level results: Phylogenetic grouping assigned the repertoires of 18 of 34 multiple sclerosis patients to a single cluster of related CDR3 sequences. This cluster may be a repertoire-level signature. The greatest TCR clonal expansion occurred in HTLV-1-associated myelopathy and the least in multiple sclerosis, which fell below healthy controls.

Of note for this clonotype: Its antigen is still unknown.

This CDR3 has 16 residues. V was clipped by 6 bases and J by 5 bases; unmatched bases: 10. By 5'RACE with 10-nucleotide random UMIs, the cDNA was made. TCRdb called the 5' RACE reads again in MiXCR, with one record for every CDR3 protein. The table lists 80,000 to 95,000 distinct CDR3 sequences, around 3.5% of them singletons. Sequencing used PBMCs. The sequence was collected from a woman aged 50 to 65 with multiple sclerosis. J is TRBJ2-2 and V is TRBV12-3 or TRBV12-4; 9 nucleotides line up with TRBD1. The CDR3 bases are TGTGCCAGCAGGACTTCGAGGACAGGGGAGACCGGGGAGCTGTTTTTT. This encodes CASRTSRTGETGELFF.